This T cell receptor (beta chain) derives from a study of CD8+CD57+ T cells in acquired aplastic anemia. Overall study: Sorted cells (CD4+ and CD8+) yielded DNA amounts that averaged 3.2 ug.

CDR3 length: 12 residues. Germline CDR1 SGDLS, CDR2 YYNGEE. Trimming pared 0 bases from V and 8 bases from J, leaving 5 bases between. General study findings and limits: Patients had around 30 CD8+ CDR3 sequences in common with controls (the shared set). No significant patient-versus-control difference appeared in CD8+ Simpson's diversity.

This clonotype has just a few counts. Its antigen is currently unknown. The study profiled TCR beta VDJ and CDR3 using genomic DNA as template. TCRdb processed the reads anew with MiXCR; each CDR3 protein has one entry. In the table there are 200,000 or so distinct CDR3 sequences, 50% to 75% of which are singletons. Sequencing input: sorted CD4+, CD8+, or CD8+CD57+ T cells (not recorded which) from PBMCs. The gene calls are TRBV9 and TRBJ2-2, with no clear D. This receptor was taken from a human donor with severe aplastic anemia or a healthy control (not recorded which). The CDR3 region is CASSVAEGELFF. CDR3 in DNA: TGTGCCAGCAGCGTAGCAGAAGGGGAGCTGTTTTTT.